This T cell receptor beta chain was captured in a study of blood T cells in healthy people across ages. Study-wide results and caveats: TCR beta diversity, measured per million T cells, fell in a roughly linear way with age.

V was shortened by 0 bases and J by 0 bases, with 9 bases between the two germline ends. The germline V gene encodes CDR1 MNHEY and CDR2 SVGEGT. The CDR3 runs to 16 residues. PCR was performed a second time for about 7 to 12 cycles using a sample-barcoded 5' primer and a J-beta primer mix. Tags on each cDNA molecule came from a template-switch adaptor with 12 random nucleotides. Every individual sample yielded 2.5 million or more paired-end reads (each containing CDR3). TCRdb re-analysed the 5' RACE reads in MiXCR, keeping a single row per CDR3 protein. The data show fewer than 800,000 distinct CDR3 sequences, over 20% seen once. This clonotype appeared a few times. Its antigen is not identified.

The clonotype comes from a man aged 70-80 years in good health. This chain joins TRBV6-2 or TRBV6-3 and TRBJ2-1; D remains unclear. The sample was blood. For the CDR3, the DNA is TGTGCCAGCAGTTACTCGCCACGTAGCTCCTACAATGAGCAGTTCTTC. Encoded protein: CASSYSPRSSYNEQFF.